Sequencing of this TCR beta chain was carried out in a study of OX40 agonist ivuxolimab in advanced cancers. At the level of the study: Ivuxolimab, an agonist antibody against OX40 (CD134), was given to patients. All patients had ivuxolimab intravenously every 2 weeks at 0.01 to 10 mg/kg. Patients undergoing dose escalation presented with hepatocellular carcinoma, melanoma, renal cell or head and neck cancer. Regarding the study as a whole: On average, CD8+ T cells showed a greater number of expanded clones than CD4+.

The trim removed 0 bases at V and 4 bases at J, leaving 4 bases unmatched. CDR1 is WSHSY and CDR2 is SAAADI in the germline V gene. The CDR3 is made up of 16 amino acids. A remark on this clone: As yet, its antigen is unknown.

The method was immunoSEQ multiplex PCR; TCRdb's version includes in-frame clones alone and lacks a portion of them. Of 40,000 or so clones in the sample, approximately 90% are singletons; the top ten hold roughly a fifth. This receptor was taken from an adult with an advanced solid tumor such as melanoma, head and neck, liver or kidney cancer. The V gene is TRBV10-2, the J gene TRBJ2-1, with 9 bases lining up with TRBD2. This specimen consisted of CD4+ or CD8+ T cells sorted from blood, obtained in a trial of the OX40 agonist ivuxolimab. CDR3 sequence: CASSESTSGQYNEQFF. DNA of the CDR3: TGCGCCAGCAGTGAGTCGACTAGCGGACAATACAATGAGCAGTTCTTC.